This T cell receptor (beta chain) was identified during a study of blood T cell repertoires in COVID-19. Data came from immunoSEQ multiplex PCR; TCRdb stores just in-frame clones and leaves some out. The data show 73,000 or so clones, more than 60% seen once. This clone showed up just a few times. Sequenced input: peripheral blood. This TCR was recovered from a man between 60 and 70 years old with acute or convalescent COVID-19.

DNA for the CDR3: TGTGCCAGCAGTCAAGGGACAGGGCCCCAGCATTTT. Protein: CASSQGTGPQHF. The genes are TRBV6-4 and TRBJ1-5; 8 bases are shared with TRBD1. V was clipped by 5 bases and J by 9 bases; unmatched bases: 3. The CDR3 runs 12 residues. Germline CDR1 and CDR2: MRHNA and SNTAGT.